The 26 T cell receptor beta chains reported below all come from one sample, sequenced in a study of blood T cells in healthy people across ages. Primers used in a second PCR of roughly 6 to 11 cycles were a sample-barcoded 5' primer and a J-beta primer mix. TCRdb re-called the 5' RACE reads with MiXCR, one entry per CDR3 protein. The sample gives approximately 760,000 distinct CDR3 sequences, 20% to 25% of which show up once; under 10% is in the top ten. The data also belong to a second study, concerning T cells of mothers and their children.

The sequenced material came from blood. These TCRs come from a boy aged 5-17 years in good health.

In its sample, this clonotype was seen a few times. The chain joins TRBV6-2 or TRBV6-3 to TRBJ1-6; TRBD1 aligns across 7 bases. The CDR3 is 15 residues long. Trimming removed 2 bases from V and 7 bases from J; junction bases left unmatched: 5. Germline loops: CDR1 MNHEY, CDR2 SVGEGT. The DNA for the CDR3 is TGTGCCAGCAGTTACCCGGGGACAGCAAATTCACCCCTCCACTTT. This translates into CASSYPGTANSPLHF.

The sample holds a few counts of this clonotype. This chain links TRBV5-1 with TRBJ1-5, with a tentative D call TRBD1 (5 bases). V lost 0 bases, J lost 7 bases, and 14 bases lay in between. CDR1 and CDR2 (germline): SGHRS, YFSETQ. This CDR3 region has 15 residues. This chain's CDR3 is CASSLVGGSEQPQHF. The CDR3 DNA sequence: TGCGCCAGCAGCTTGGTTGGGGGATCCGAACAGCCCCAGCATTTT.

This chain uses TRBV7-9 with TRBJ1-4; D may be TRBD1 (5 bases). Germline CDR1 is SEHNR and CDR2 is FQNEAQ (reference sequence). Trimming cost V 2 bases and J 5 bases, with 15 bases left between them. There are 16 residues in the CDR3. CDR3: CASSLRAGTWNEKLFF. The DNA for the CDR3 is TGTGCCAGCAGCTTAAGGGCCGGGACGTGGAATGAAAAACTGTTTTTT. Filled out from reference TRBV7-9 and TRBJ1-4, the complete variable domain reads DTGVSQNPRHKITKRGQNVTFRCDPISEHNRLYWYRQTLGQGPEFLTYFQNEAQLEKSRLLSDRFSAERPKGSFSTLEIQRTEQGDSAMYLCASSLRAGTWNEKLFFGSGTQLSVL.

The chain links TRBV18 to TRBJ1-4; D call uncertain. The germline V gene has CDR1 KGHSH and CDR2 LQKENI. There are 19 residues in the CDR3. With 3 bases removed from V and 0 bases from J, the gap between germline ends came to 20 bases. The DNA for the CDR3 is TGTGCCAGCTCACCGAGAATTAAGACCGACATGGCAACTAATGAAAAACTGTTTTTT. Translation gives CASSPRIKTDMATNEKLFF.

CDR3 in DNA: TGTGCCAGCAGTTACTCTGAGACAGCCTTAGAGACCCAGTACTTC. Translating gives CASSYSETALETQYF. The genes are TRBV6-5 and TRBJ2-5; possible D gene TRBD1, 5 bases. CDR1 and CDR2 (germline): MNHEY, SVGAGI. V lost 0 bases, J lost 4 bases, and 12 bases lay in between. The CDR3 has 15 residues.

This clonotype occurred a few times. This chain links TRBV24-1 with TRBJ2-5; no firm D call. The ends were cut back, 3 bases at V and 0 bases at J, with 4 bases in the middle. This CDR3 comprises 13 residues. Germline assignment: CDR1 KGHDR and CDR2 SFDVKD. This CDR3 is CATSDAYQETQYF. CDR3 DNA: TGTGCCACCAGTGATGCGTACCAAGAGACCCAGTACTTC.

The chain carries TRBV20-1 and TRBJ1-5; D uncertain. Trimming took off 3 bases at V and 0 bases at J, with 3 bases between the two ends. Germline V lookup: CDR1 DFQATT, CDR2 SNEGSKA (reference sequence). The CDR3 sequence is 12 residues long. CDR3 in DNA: TGCAGTGCTAGGAGTAGCAATCAGCCCCAGCATTTT. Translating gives CSARSSNQPQHF.

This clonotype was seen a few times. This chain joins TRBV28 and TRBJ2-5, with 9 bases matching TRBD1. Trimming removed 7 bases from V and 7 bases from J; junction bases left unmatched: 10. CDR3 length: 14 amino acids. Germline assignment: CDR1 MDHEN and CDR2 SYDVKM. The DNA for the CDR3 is TGTGCCAGCAACCCCGTGGGACAGGGAGGGACCCAGTACTTC. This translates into CASNPVGQGGTQYF.

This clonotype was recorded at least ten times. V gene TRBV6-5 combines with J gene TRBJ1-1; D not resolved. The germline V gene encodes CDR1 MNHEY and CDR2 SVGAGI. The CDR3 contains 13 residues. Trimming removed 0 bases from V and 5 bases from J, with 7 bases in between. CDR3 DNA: TGTGCCAGCAGTTACTCGACGGGAACTGAAGCTTTCTTT. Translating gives CASSYSTGTEAFF.

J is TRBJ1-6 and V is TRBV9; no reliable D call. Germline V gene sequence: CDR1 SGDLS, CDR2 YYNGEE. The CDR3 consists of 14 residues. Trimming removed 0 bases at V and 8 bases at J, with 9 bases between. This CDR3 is CASSVEDGYSPLHF. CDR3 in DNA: TGTGCCAGCAGCGTAGAGGACGGCTATTCACCCCTCCACTTT. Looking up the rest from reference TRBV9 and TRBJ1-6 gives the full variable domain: DSGVTQTPKHLITATGQRVTLRCSPRSGDLSVYWYQQSLDQGLQFLIQYYNGEERAKGNILERFSAQQFPDLHSELNLSSLELGDSALYFCASSVEDGYSPLHFGNGTRLTVT.

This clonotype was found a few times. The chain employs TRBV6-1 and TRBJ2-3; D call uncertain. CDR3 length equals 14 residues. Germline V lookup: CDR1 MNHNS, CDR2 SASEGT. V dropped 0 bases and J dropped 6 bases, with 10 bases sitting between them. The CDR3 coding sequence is TGTGCCAGCAGTGAAGCACACCCATCGGATACGCAGTATTTT. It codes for CASSEAHPSDTQYF.

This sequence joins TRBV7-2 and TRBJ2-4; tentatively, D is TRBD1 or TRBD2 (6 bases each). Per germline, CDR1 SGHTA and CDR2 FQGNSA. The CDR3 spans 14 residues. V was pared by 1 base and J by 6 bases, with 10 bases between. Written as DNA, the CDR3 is TGTGCCAGCAGCTTAGTCAGGGGAGGAAACATTCAGTACTTC. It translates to CASSLVRGGNIQYF. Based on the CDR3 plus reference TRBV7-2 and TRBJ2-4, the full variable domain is GAGVSQSPSNKVTEKGKDVELRCDPISGHTALYWYRQSLGQGLEFLIYFQGNSAPDKSGLPSDRFSAERTGGSVSTLTIQRTQQEDSAVYLCASSLVRGGNIQYFGAGTRLSVL.

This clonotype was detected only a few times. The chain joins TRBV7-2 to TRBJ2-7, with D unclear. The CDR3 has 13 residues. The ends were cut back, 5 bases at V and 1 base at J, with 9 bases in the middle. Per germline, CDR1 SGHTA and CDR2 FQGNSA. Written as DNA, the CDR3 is TGTGCCAGCAGCGTGTACCCTTCCTACGAGCAGTACTTC. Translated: CASSVYPSYEQYF.

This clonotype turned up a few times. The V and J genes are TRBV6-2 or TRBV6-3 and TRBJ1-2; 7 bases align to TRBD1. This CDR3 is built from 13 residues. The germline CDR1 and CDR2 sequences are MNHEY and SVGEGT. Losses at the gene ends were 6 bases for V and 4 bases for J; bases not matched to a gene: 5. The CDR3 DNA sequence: TGTGCCAGCAGGGGACAGTTGTTCTATGGCTACACCTTC. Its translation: CASRGQLFYGYTF.

This CDR3 is CASSSTGVSTEAFF. Here the CDR3 DNA reads TGCGCCAGCAGCTCGACAGGGGTGAGCACTGAAGCTTTCTTT. The rearrangement joins TRBV5-1 to TRBJ1-1; 8 bases are shared with TRBD1. The CDR3 spans 14 residues. Germline V gene lookup returns CDR1 SGHRS and CDR2 YFSETQ. V was pared by 3 bases and J by 4 bases, with 5 bases of the junction left unmatched.

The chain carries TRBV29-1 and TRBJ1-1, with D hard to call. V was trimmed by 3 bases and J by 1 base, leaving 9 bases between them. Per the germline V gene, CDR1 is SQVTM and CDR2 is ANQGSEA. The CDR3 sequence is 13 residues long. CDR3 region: CSVEKRQNTEAFF. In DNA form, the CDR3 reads TGCAGCGTTGAGAAGAGACAGAACACTGAAGCTTTCTTT.

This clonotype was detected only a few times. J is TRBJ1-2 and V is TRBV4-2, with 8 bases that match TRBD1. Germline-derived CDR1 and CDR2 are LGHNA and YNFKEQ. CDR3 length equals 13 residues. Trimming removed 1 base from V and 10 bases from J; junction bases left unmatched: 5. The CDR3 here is CASSQVGQDVYTF. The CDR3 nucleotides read TGTGCCAGCAGCCAAGTGGGACAGGATGTCTACACCTTC.

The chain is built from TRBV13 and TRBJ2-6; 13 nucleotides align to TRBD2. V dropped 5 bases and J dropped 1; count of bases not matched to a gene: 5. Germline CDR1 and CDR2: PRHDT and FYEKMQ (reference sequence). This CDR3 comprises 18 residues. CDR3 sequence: CASSRGTSGISGANVLTF. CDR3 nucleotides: TGTGCCAGCAGCCGGGGGACTAGCGGGATATCTGGGGCCAACGTCCTGACTTTC.

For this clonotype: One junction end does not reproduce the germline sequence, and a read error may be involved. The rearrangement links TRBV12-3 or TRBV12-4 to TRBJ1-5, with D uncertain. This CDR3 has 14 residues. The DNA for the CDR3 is TGTGCCAGCAGTTCACGGGCTCGCAATCAGCTCCAGCATTTT. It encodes CASSSRARNQLQHF.

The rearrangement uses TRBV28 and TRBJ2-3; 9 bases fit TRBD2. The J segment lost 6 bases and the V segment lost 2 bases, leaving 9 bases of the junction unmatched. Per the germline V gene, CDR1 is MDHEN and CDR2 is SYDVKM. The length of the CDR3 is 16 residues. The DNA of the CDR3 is TGTGCCAGCAGTTTAGCCCTTATTAGCGGGAGTGATACGCAGTATTTT. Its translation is CASSLALISGSDTQYF.

CDR3 residues: CASSYRDRTSPLHF. CDR3 nucleotide sequence: TGTGCCAGCAGTTACAGGGACAGAACCTCACCCCTCCACTTT. The chain links TRBV6-5 to TRBJ1-6; 7 nucleotides match TRBD1. J lost 10 bases, V lost 2 bases, and 5 bases had no gene match. The germline gives CDR1 MNHEY, CDR2 SVGAGI. The CDR3 is 14 amino acids.

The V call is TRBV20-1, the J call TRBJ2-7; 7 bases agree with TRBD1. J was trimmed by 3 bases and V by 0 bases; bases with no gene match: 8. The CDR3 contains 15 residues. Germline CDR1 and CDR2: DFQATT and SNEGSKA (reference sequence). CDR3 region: CSARDAGTDHYEQYF. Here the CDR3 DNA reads TGCAGTGCTAGAGATGCCGGGACAGATCACTACGAGCAGTACTTC.

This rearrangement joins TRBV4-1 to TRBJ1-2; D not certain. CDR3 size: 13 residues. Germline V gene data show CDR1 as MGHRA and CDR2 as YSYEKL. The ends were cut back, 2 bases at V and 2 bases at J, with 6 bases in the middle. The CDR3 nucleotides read TGCGCCAGCAGCCAATTCCCAAACTATGGCTACACCTTC. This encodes CASSQFPNYGYTF.

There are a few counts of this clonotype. In DNA, the CDR3 is TGCGCCAGCAGCACGGGCCCCAGTGGCGAGACCCAGTACTTC. It encodes CASSTGPSGETQYF. The J gene is TRBJ2-5, the V gene TRBV5-1; the D is unclear. This CDR3 is 14 amino acids long. Looked up from germline, CDR1 is SGHRS and CDR2 is YFSETQ. Deletions cut 4 bases from V and 5 bases from J, with 15 bases between.

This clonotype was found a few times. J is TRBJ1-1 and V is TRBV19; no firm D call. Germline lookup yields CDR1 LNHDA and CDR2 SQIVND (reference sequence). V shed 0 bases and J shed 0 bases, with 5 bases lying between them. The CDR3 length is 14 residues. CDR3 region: CASSIDGMNTEAFF. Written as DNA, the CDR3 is TGTGCCAGTAGTATAGACGGGATGAACACTGAAGCTTTCTTT.

The DNA of the CDR3 is TGCAGCGTTGAAGAAAGAGGGGACAGGGAACCCTACGAGCAGTACTTC. Translated: CSVEERGDREPYEQYF. The rearrangement uses TRBV29-1 and TRBJ2-7; TRBD1 agrees at 9 bases. The germline gives CDR1 SQVTM, CDR2 ANQGSEA. Unmatched junction bases numbered 8, after V lost 0 bases and J lost 2 bases. The CDR3 covers 16 residues.